This T cell receptor beta chain was identified in a study of T cell responses to AZD1222 COVID-19 vaccine. This CDR3 is built from 11 residues. V was cut by 3 bases and J by 2 bases, with 0 bases left in between. Germline lookup yields CDR1 SEHNR and CDR2 FQNEAQ (reference sequence). Using immunoSEQ multiplex PCR, the repertoire was profiled, and TCRdb retains in-frame clones only, with some absent. The table lists about 130,000 clones, 93% of them singletons. The TCR originated in an adult in good health. This sequence joins TRBV7-9 and TRBJ2-3; no firm D call. Specimen: peripheral blood, collected on day 0 of AZD1222 vaccination. The CDR3 is CASSFTDTQYF. The CDR3 nucleotides read TGTGCCAGCAGCTTCACAGATACGCAGTATTTT.